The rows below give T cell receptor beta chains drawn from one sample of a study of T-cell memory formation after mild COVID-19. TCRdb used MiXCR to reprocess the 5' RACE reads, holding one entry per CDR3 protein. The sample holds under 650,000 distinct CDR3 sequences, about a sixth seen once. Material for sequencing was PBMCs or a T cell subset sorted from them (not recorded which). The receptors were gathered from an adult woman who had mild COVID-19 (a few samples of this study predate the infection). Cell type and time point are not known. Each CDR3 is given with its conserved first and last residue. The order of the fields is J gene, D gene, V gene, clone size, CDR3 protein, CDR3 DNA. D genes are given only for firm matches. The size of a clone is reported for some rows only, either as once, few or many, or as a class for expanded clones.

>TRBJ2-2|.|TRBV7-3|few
CASSLAGQANTGELFF
TGTGCCAGCAGCTTAGCCGGGCAAGCGAACACCGGGGAGCTGTTTTTT
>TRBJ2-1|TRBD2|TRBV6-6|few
CASRGPLAGGVNEQFF
TGTGCCAGCAGGGGGCCACTAGCGGGAGGTGTAAATGAGCAGTTCTTC
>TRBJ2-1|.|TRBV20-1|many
CSARDFAAGTYNEQFF
TGCAGTGCTAGAGATTTTGCCGCAGGTACCTACAATGAGCAGTTCTTC
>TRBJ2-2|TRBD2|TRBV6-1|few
CASTSGTFTGELFF
TGTGCCAGCACAAGCGGGACTTTCACCGGGGAGCTGTTTTTT
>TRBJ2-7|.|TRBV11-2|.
CASSLGVLEVGYEQYF
TGTGCCAGCAGCTTAGGGGTGCTAGAAGTGGGATACGAGCAGTACTTC
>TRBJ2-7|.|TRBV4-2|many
CASSQDPGTNYEQYF
TGTGCCAGCAGCCAAGATCCAGGCACCAACTACGAGCAGTACTTC
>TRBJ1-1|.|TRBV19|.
CASSISAEAFF
TGTGCCAGTAGTATAAGTGCTGAAGCTTTCTTT
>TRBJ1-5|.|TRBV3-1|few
CASSLEPDQPQHF
TGTGCCAGCAGCCTGGAACCCGATCAGCCCCAGCATTTT
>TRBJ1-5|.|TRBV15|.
CATSRVPGARENQPQHF
TGTGCCACCAGCAGAGTCCCAGGAGCAAGGGAAAATCAGCCCCAGCATTTT
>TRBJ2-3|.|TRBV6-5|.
CASCEQRGTDTQYF
TGTGCCAGCTGTGAGCAACGCGGCACAGATACGCAGTATTTT
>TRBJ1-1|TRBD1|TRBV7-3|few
CASSSSQGAPTEAFF
TGTGCCAGCAGTTCAAGTCAGGGGGCGCCCACTGAAGCTTTCTTT
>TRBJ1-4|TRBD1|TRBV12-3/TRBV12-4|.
CASTPPRRTGNEKLFF
TGTGCCAGCACCCCCCCGCGCCGGACAGGGAATGAAAAACTGTTTTTT
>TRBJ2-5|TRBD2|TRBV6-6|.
CASSLTGTSGQETQYF
TGTGCCAGCAGTTTGACCGGGACTAGCGGCCAAGAGACCCAGTACTTC
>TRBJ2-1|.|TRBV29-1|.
CSVEIQGNEQFF
TGCAGCGTTGAAATTCAGGGGAATGAGCAGTTCTTC